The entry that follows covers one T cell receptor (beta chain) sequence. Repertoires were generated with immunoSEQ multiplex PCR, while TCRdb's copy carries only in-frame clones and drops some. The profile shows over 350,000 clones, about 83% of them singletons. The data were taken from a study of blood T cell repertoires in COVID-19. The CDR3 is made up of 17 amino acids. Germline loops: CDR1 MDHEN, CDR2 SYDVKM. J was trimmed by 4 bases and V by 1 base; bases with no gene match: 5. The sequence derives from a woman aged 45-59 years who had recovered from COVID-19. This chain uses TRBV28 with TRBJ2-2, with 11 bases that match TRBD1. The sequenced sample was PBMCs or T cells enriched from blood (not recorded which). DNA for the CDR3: TGTGCCAGCAGTTTATTGGGACAGGGGGTAGCCACCGGGGAGCTGTTTTTT. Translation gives CASSLLGQGVATGELFF.